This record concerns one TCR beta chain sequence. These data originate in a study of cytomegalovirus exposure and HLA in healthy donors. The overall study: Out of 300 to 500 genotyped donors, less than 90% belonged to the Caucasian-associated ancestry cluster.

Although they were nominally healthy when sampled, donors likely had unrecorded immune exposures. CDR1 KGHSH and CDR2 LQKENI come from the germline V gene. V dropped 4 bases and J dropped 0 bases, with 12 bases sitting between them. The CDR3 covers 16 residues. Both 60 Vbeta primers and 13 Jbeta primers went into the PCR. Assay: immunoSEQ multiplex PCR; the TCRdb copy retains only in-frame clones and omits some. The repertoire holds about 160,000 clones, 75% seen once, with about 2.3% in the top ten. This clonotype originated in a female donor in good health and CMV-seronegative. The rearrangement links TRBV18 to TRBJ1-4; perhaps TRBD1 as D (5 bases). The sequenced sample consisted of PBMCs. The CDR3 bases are TGTGCCAGCTCACTGACGACAGACCCAACTAATGAAAAACTGTTTTTT. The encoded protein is CASSLTTDPTNEKLFF.